This entry lists 21 T cell receptor beta chains sequenced from one sample in a study of cytomegalovirus exposure and HLA in healthy donors. PCR was performed using 60 Vbeta and 13 Jbeta primers. Method: immunoSEQ multiplex PCR; TCRdb's copy keeps in-frame clones and lacks some. Of 150,000 to 200,000 clones in the sample, about 65% were seen once. Material for sequencing was PBMCs. All receptors come from a woman in her late teens or twenties in good health and CMV-seropositive.

The chain uses TRBV4-3 and TRBJ2-7; a possible D gene is TRBD1 (5 bases). The CDR3 has 15 residues. CDR1 and CDR2 (germline): LGHNA, YSLEER. Trimming removed 0 bases at V and 1 base at J, with 10 bases between. CDR3 amino acids: CASSQDFQGSYEQYF. The DNA of the CDR3 is TGCGCCAGCAGCCAAGATTTTCAGGGTTCCTACGAGCAGTACTTC.

The rearrangement links TRBV11-2 to TRBJ1-4; D perhaps matches TRBD1 (5 bases). This CDR3 is built from 16 residues. Looked up from germline, CDR1 is SGHAT and CDR2 is FQNNGV. Trimming removed 5 bases from V and 0 bases from J, with 13 bases in between. In DNA form, the CDR3 reads TGTGCCAGCAGCCAATACGGGGGGGCAACTAATGAAAAACTGTTTTTT. This sequence encodes CASSQYGGATNEKLFF.

The chain joins TRBV7-8 to TRBJ1-2; D might be TRBD1 (5 bases). CDR3 length: 13 amino acids. V lost 5 bases, J lost 7 bases, and 14 bases lay in between. CDR1 is SGHVS and CDR2 is FQNEAQ in the germline V gene. The CDR3 is CASSRGKNRGYTF. Written as DNA, the CDR3 is TGTGCCAGCAGCAGGGGAAAAAATCGTGGCTACACCTTC.

The gene calls are TRBV5-1 and TRBJ1-5; D possibly corresponds to TRBD1 (5 bases). This CDR3 is built from 15 residues. Looked up from germline, CDR1 is SGHRS and CDR2 is YFSETQ. V shed 1 base and J shed 1 base, with 9 bases lying between them. CDR3 bases: TGCGCCAGCAGCTTGTTCGGGGGAAGCAATCAGCCCCAGCATTTT. This sequence encodes CASSLFGGSNQPQHF.

The gene calls are TRBV6-5 and TRBJ2-7; TRBD1 matches 10 bases. This CDR3 has 12 residues. The V gene's germline CDR1 is MNHEY and CDR2 SVGAGI. V dropped 6 bases and J dropped 9; count of bases not matched to a gene: 5. CDR3: CASSDRGRRQYF. CDR3 nucleotide sequence: TGTGCCAGCAGCGACAGGGGGCGGCGGCAGTACTTC.

The genes are TRBV7-9 and TRBJ1-4; D might be TRBD1 (5 bases). The CDR3 is 17 amino acids. Germline loops: CDR1 SEHNR, CDR2 FQNEAQ (reference sequence). Trimming removed 2 bases from V and 7 bases from J, with 20 bases in between. CDR3 nucleotide sequence: TGTGCCAGCAGCTTATTCGTTGTGGACACCGCTAGTGAAAAACTGTTTTTT. The encoded protein is CASSLFVVDTASEKLFF.

The CDR3 sequence: CASSRDFGSYEQYF. CDR3 nucleotide sequence: TGTGCCAGCAGCCGGGACTTTGGTTCCTACGAGCAGTACTTC. The chain couples TRBV7-2 to TRBJ2-7, with D perhaps TRBD2 (6 bases). The CDR3 is 14 amino acids. Germline-derived CDR1 and CDR2 are SGHTA and FQGNSA. Trimming removed 5 bases from V and 1 base from J, with 12 bases in between. Variable domain in full (rest from reference TRBV7-2 and TRBJ2-7): GAGVSQSPSNKVTEKGKDVELRCDPISGHTALYWYRQSLGQGLEFLIYFQGNSAPDKSGLPSDRFSAERTGGSVSTLTIQRTQQEDSAVYLCASSRDFGSYEQYFGPGTRLTVT.

The V call is TRBV6-6, the J call TRBJ2-7; D remains unclear. Germline loops: CDR1 MNHNY, CDR2 SVGAGI (reference sequence). Trimming cost V 3 bases and J 2 bases, with 14 bases left between them. This CDR3 has 15 residues. Here the CDR3 reads CASSYLGPPTYEQYF. As DNA, the CDR3 is TGTGCCAGCAGTTATCTGGGCCCCCCGACCTACGAGCAGTACTTC.

The chain couples TRBV18 to TRBJ1-5; 9 bases map to TRBD1. The CDR3 length is 14 residues. In germline, CDR1 is KGHSH, CDR2 LQKENI. The J segment lost 2 bases and the V segment lost 4 bases, leaving 0 bases of the junction unmatched. The CDR3 region has the DNA TGTGCCAGCTCACGGGACAGGGGCAATCAGCCCCAGCATTTT. It encodes CASSRDRGNQPQHF.

The chain links TRBV27 to TRBJ2-7; TRBD1 is a possible D gene (8 bases). This CDR3 is built from 14 residues. The germline CDR1 and CDR2 sequences are MNHEY and SMNVEV (reference sequence). Trimming removed 5 bases from V and 2 bases from J, with 13 bases in between. The CDR3 sequence: CASSTGGVPYEQYF. The DNA of the CDR3 is TGTGCCAGCAGTACAGGGGGGGTTCCCTACGAGCAGTACTTC.

The chain is built from TRBV11-2 and TRBJ1-1, with TRBD1 as a possible D gene (6 bases). Trimming took off 5 bases at V and 11 bases at J, with 18 bases between the two ends. Germline CDR1 SGHAT, CDR2 FQNNGV. CDR3 length: 13 amino acids. CDR3 DNA: TGTGCCAGCAGCCCCCGGACAGTCCCGACGGCTTTCTTT. The encoded protein is CASSPRTVPTAFF.

The chain recombines TRBV5-1 with TRBJ1-6; D is possibly TRBD1 (6 bases). Germline V gene sequence: CDR1 SGHRS, CDR2 YFSETQ. The CDR3 runs 16 residues. V was clipped by 6 bases and J by 4 bases, with 17 bases between them. CDR3 nucleotide sequence: TGCGCCAGCAAGGGGGGGCAAGGACAGTATAATTCACCCCTCCACTTT. This codes for CASKGGQGQYNSPLHF.

V and J are TRBV30 and TRBJ2-4, with D tentatively TRBD2 (5 bases). The germline V gene has CDR1 GTSNPN and CDR2 SVGIG (reference sequence). The germline V and J ends were trimmed by 3 bases and 8 bases, with 26 bases remaining between them. The CDR3 length is 17 residues. Here the CDR3 DNA reads TGTGCCTGGAGGCCCCCCGTGGGAGCGGCGGTTTGGGACATTCAGTACTTC. Residues: CAWRPPVGAAVWDIQYF.

This clone was counted only a few times. The chain couples TRBV6-5 to TRBJ2-5; maybe TRBD2 (5 bases). Trimming took off 5 bases at V and 1 base at J, with 14 bases between the two ends. This CDR3 is 15 amino acids long. Looked up from germline, CDR1 is MNHEY and CDR2 is SVGAGI. The CDR3 sequence: CASSTLIGSQETQYF. Here the CDR3 DNA reads TGTGCCAGCAGTACGCTGATAGGGAGCCAAGAGACCCAGTACTTC.

J is TRBJ1-5 and V is TRBV19, with 11 bases that match TRBD1. V shed 3 bases, J shed 7 bases, and the junction held 8 bases outside the gene matches. This CDR3 has 16 amino acids. CDR1 LNHDA and CDR2 SQIVND come from the germline V gene (reference sequence). This chain's CDR3 is CASSIPGTGGQQPQHF. CDR3 nucleotide sequence: TGTGCCAGTAGTATCCCTGGGACAGGGGGTCAGCAGCCCCAGCATTTT.

In this sample, this clone turned up once. V gene TRBV6-5 combines with J gene TRBJ2-3; 8 bases fit TRBD1. CDR1 and CDR2 (germline): MNHEY, SVGAGI. The CDR3 has 14 residues. The ends lost 6 bases at V and 5 bases at J; junction bases unmatched: 7. CDR3 DNA sequence: TGTGCCAGCAGCCTGGGACAGGCAAGAGATACGCAGTATTTT. Its protein product is CASSLGQARDTQYF.

This clone was found a few times. This chain links TRBV5-6 with TRBJ2-5; D call uncertain. V shed 4 bases and J shed 2 bases, with 3 bases lying between them. CDR3 length: 11 amino acids. The germline V gene encodes CDR1 SGHDT and CDR2 YYEEEE. In DNA form, the CDR3 reads TGTGCCAGCAGCATACAAGAGACCCAGTACTTC. It translates to CASSIQETQYF.

The chain links TRBV19 to TRBJ2-6, with 7 bases that match TRBD1. After removal of 8 bases from V and 1 base from J, the junction contained 5 bases not matched to a gene. CDR1 is LNHDA, CDR2 SQIVND, per germline (reference sequence). The CDR3 is 15 amino acids. The CDR3, as DNA: TGTGCCAGTTCCAGGGGGACGTCTGGGGCCAACGTCCTGACTTTC. Its translation: CASSRGTSGANVLTF.

V gene TRBV13 combines with J gene TRBJ2-1; D unclear. Looked up from germline, CDR1 is PRHDT and CDR2 is FYEKMQ (reference sequence). With 1 base removed from V and 8 bases from J, the gap between germline ends came to 6 bases. The length of the CDR3 is 12 residues. In nucleotides, the CDR3 is TGTGCCAGCAGCTTAGACAAAGATGAGCAGTTCTTC. Its protein product is CASSLDKDEQFF.

There are a few counts of this clone. The chain is built from TRBV6-6 and TRBJ1-5; no clear D. Trimming stripped 4 bases from V and 4 bases from J, with 14 bases between. This CDR3 has 15 residues. Germline V CDR1 and CDR2: MNHNY, SVGAGI (reference sequence). CDR3 sequence reads: CASSWSGSLNQPQHF. CDR3 bases: TGTGCCAGCAGTTGGTCGGGATCATTAAATCAGCCCCAGCATTTT.

The J gene is TRBJ2-2, the V gene TRBV27, with TRBD1 identical over 8 bases. The V gene's germline CDR1 is MNHEY and CDR2 SMNVEV (reference sequence). CDR3 size: 15 residues. V shed 8 bases, J shed 6 bases, and the junction held 11 bases outside the gene matches. The CDR3 DNA reads as TGTGCCAGCGCATCCCGGACAGGGATGGCCGGGGAGCTGTTTTTT. Its protein is CASASRTGMAGELFF.